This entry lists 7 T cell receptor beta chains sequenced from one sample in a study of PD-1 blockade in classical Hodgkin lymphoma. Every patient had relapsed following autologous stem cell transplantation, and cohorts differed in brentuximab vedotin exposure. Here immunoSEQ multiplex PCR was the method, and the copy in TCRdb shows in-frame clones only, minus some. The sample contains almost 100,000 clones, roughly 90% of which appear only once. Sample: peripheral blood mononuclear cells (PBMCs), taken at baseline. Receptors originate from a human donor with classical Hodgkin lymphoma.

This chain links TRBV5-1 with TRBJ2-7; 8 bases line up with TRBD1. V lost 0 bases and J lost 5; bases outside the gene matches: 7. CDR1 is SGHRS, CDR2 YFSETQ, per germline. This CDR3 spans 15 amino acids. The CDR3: CASSLAGGGSHEQYF. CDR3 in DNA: TGCGCCAGCAGCTTGGCAGGGGGCGGTTCTCACGAGCAGTACTTC.

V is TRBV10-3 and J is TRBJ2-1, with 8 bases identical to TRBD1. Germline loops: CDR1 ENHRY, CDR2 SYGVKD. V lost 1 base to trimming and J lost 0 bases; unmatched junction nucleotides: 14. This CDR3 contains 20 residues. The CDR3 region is CAISEFPGQVAESSYNEQFF. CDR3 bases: TGTGCCATCAGTGAGTTTCCGGGACAGGTAGCCGAAAGCTCCTACAATGAGCAGTTCTTC.

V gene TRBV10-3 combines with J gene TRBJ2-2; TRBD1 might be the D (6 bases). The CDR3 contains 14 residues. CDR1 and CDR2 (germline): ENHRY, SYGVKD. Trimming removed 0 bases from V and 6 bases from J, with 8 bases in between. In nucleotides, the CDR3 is TGTGCCATCAGTGAGTCGAGGACAGCCGGGGAGCTGTTTTTT. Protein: CAISESRTAGELFF.

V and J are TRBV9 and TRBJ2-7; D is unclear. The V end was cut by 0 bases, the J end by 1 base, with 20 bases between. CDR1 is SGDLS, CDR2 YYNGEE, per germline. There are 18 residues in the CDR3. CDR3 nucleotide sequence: TGTGCCAGCAGCGTAGGATCCCAGCGTTCATTTCCTTCCTACGAGCAGTACTTC. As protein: CASSVGSQRSFPSYEQYF.

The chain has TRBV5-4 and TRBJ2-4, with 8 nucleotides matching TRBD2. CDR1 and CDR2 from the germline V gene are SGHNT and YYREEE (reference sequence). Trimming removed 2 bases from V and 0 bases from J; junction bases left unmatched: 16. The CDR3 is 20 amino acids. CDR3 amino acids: CASSLGTLLAGRLAKNIQYF. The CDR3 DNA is TGTGCCAGCAGCTTAGGGACCCTCCTAGCGGGCCGGCTAGCCAAAAACATTCAGTACTTC.

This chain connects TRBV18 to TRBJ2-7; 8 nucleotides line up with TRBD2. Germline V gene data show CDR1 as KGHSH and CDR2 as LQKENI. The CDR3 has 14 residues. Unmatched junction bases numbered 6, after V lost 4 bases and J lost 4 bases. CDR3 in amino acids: CASSLGRGGYEQYF. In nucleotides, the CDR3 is TGTGCCAGCTCACTAGGACGGGGGGGATACGAGCAGTACTTC.

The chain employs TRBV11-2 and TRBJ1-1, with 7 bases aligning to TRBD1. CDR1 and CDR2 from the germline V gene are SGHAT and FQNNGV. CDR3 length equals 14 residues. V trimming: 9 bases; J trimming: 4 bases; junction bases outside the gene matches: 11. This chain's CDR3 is CASFNTGALTEAFF. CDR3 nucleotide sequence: TGTGCCAGTTTTAATACAGGGGCCCTCACTGAAGCTTTCTTT.